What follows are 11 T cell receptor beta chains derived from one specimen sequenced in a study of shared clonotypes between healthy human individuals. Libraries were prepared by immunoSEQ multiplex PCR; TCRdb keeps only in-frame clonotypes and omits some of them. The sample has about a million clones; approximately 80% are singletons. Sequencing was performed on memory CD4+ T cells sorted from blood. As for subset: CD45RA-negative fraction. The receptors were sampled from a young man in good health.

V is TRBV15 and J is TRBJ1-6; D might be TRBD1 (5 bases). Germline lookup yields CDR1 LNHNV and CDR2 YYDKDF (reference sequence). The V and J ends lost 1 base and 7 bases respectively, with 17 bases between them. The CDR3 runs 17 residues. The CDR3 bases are TGTGCCACCAGCAGAGGGGGATTGTGGCAGGGAAATTCACCCCTCCACTTT. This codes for CATSRGGLWQGNSPLHF.

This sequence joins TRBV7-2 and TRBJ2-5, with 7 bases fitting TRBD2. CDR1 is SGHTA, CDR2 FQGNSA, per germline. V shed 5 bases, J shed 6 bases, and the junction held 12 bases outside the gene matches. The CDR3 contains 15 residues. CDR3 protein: CASSGPQGGGKTQYF. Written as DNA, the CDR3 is TGTGCCAGCAGCGGGCCGCAGGGCGGGGGAAAGACCCAGTACTTC.

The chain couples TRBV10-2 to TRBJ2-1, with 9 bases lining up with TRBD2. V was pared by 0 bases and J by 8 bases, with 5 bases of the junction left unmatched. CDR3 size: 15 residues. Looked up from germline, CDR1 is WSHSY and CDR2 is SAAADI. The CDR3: CASSESSGSVDEQFF. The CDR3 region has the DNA TGCGCCAGCAGTGAGTCTAGCGGGAGTGTGGATGAGCAGTTCTTC.

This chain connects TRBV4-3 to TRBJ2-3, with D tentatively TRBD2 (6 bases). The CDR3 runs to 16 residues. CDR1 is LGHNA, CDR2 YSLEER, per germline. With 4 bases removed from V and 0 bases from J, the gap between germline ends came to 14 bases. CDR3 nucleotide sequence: TGCGCCAGCAGCCGGGGGGAGTTGGTAAGCACAGATACGCAGTATTTT. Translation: CASSRGELVSTDTQYF.

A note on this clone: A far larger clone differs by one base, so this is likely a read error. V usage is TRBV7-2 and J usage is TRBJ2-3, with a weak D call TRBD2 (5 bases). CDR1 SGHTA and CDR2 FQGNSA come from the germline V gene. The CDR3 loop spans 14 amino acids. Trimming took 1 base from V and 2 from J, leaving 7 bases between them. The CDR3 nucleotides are TGTGCCAGCAGCTTAGGAGCGGTCACAGATACGCAGTATTTT. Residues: CASSLGAVTDTQYF.

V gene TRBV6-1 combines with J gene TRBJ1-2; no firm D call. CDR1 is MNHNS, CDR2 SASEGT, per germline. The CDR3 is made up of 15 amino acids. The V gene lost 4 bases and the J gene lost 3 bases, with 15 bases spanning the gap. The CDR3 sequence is CASSVLPDGYYGYTF. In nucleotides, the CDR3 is TGTGCCAGCAGTGTATTACCGGACGGGTACTATGGCTACACCTTC.

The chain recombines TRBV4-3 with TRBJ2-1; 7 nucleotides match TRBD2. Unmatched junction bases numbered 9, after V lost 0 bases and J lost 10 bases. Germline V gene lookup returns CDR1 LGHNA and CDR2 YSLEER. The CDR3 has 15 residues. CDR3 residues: CASSQEIRAGKEQFF. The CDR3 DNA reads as TGCGCCAGCAGCCAAGAAATCCGAGCGGGAAAAGAGCAGTTCTTC.

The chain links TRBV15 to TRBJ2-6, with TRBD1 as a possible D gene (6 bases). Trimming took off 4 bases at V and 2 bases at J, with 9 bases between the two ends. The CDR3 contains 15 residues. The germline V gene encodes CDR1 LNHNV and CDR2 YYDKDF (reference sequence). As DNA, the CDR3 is TGTGCCACCAGCACAGGGGTAACTGGGGCCAACGTCCTGACTTTC. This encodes CATSTGVTGANVLTF.

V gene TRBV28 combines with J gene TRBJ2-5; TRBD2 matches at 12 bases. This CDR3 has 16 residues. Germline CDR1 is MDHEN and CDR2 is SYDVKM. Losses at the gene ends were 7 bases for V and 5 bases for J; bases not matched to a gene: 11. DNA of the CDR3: TGTGCCAGCACCCTAGCGGGGGGGCGAGTCTTGGAGACCCAGTACTTC. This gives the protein CASTLAGGRVLETQYF.

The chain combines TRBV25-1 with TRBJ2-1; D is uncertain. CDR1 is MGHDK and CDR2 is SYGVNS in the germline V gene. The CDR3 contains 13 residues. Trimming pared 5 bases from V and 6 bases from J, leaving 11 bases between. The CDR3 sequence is CASSPWTINEQFF. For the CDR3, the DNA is TGTGCCAGCAGTCCCTGGACCATCAATGAGCAGTTCTTC.

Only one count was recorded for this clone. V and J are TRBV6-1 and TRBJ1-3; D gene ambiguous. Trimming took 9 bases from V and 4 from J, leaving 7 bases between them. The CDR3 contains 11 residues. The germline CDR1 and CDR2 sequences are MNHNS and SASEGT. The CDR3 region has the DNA TGTGCCAGGCTAGTAGGAAACACCATATATTTT. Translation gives CARLVGNTIYF.